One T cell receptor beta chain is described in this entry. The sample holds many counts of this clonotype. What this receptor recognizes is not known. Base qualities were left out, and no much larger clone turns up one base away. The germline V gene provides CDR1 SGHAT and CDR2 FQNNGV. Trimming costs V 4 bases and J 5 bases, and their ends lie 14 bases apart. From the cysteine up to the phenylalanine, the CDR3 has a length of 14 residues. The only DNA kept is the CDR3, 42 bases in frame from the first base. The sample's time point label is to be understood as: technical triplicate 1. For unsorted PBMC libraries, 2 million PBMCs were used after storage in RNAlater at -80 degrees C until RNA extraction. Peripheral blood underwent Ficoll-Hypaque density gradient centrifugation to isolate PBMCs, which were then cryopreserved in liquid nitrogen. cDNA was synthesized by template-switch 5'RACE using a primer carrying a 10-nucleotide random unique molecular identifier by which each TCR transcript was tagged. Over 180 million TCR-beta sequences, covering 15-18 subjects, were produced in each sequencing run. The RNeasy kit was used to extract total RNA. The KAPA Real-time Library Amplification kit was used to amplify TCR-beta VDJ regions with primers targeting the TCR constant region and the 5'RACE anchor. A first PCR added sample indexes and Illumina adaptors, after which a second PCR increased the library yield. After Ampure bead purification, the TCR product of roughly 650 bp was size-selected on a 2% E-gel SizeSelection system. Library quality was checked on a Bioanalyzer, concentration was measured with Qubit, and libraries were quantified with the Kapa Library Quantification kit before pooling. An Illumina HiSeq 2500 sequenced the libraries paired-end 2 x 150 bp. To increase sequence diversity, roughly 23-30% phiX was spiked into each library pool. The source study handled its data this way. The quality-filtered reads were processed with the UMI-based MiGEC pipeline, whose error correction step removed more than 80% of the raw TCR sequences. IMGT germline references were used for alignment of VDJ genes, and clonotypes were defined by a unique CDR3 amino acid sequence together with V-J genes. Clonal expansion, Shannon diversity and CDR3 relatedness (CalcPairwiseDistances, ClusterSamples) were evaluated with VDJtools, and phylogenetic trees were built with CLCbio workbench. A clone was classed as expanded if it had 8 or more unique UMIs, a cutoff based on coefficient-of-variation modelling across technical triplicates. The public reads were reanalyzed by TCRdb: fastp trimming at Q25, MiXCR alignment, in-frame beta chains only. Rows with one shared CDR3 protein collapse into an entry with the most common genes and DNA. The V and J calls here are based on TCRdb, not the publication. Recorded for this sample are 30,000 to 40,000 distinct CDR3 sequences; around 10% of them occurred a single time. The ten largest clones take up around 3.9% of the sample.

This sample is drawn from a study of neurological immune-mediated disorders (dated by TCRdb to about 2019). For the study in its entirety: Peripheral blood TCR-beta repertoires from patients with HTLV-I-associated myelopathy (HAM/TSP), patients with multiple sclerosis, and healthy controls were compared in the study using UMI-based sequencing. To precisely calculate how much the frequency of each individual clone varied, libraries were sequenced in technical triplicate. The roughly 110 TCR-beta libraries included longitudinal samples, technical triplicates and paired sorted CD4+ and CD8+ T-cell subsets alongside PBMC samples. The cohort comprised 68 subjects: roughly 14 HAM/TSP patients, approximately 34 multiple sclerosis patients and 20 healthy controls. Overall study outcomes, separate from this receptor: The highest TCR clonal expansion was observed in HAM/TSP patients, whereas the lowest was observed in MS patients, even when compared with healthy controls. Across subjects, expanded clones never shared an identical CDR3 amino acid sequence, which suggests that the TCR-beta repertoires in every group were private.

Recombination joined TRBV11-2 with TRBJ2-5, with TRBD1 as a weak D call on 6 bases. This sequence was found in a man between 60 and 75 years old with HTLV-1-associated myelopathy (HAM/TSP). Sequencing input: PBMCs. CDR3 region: CASSSQGSGETQYF. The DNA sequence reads TGTGCCAGCAGCTCTCAGGGGTCGGGGGAGACCCAGTACTTC. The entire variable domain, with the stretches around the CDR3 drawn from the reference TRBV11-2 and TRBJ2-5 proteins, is EAGVAQSPRYKIIEKRQSVAFWCNPISGHATLYWYQQILGQGPKLLIQFQNNGVVDDSQLPKDRFSAERLKGVDSTLKIQPAKLEDSAVYLCASSSQGSGETQYFGPGTRLLVL.